The 10 T cell receptor beta chains in this list originate from one sample, sequenced in a study of OX40 agonist ivuxolimab in advanced cancers. Sequencing used immunoSEQ multiplex PCR; TCRdb keeps in-frame clones, though not all of them. Among 53,000 or so clones listed, about four fifths were seen once. This material consisted of CD4+ or CD8+ T cells sorted from blood, taken in a trial of the OX40 agonist ivuxolimab. These receptors were obtained from an adult with an advanced solid tumor such as melanoma, head and neck, liver or kidney cancer.

The chain is built from TRBV25-1 and TRBJ2-2, with 8 nucleotides matching TRBD2. The V gene end was trimmed by 1 base and the J gene end by 7 bases; junction bases not matched to a gene: 8. Germline lookup yields CDR1 MGHDK and CDR2 SYGVNS. The length of the CDR3 is 16 residues. The CDR3 loop reads CASSEFGSGNLGELFF. The CDR3, as DNA: TGTGCCAGCAGTGAATTCGGTAGCGGGAATCTCGGGGAGCTGTTTTTT.

The CDR3 reads CASSITQGSGNTIYF. The CDR3 DNA reads as TGTGCCAGCAGCATAACACAGGGCTCTGGAAACACCATATATTTT. The V and J genes are TRBV11-2 and TRBJ1-3; D perhaps matches TRBD1 (6 bases). V lost 5 bases and J 0 bases, leaving 11 bases between the germline ends. Germline loops: CDR1 SGHAT, CDR2 FQNNGV. The CDR3 loop spans 15 amino acids. Looking up the rest from reference TRBV11-2 and TRBJ1-3 gives the full variable domain: EAGVAQSPRYKIIEKRQSVAFWCNPISGHATLYWYQQILGQGPKLLIQFQNNGVVDDSQLPKDRFSAERLKGVDSTLKIQPAKLEDSAVYLCASSITQGSGNTIYFGEGSWLTVV.

The chain carries TRBV5-4 and TRBJ1-2; 9 bases match TRBD1. Germline V CDR1 and CDR2: SGHNT, YYREEE (reference sequence). The ends lost 4 bases at V and 4 bases at J; junction bases unmatched: 2. The CDR3 is 13 amino acids. The CDR3 bases are TGTGCCAGCAGCGGGACAGGGTCCTATGGCTACACCTTC. Protein: CASSGTGSYGYTF. The complete variable domain, with remaining parts taken from reference TRBV5-4 and TRBJ1-2, reads ETGVTQSPTHLIKTRGQQVTLRCSSQSGHNTVSWYQQALGQGPQFIFQYYREEENGRGNFPPRFSGLQFPNYSSELNVNALELDDSALYLCASSGTGSYGYTFGSGTRLTVV.

DNA of the CDR3: TGTGCCACCAGCGTACCCGGGACAGGGGTCAACCAAGAGACCCAGTACTTC. Amino acid sequence: CATSVPGTGVNQETQYF. The chain uses TRBV15 and TRBJ2-5, with TRBD1 matching 10 bases. Germline lookup yields CDR1 LNHNV and CDR2 YYDKDF (reference sequence). V lost 5 bases to trimming and J lost 0 bases; unmatched junction nucleotides: 9. There are 17 residues in the CDR3.

J is TRBJ2-4 and V is TRBV28; the D is unclear. V was clipped by 8 bases and J by 3 bases, with 17 bases between them. CDR1 and CDR2 from the germline V gene are MDHEN and SYDVKM. CDR3 size: 15 residues. The CDR3 coding sequence is TGTGCCAGCTGTCCCCCTCAAGATTTCAAAAACATTCAGTACTTC. Translation gives CASCPPQDFKNIQYF.

In its sample, this clone was seen once. The genes are TRBV5-4 and TRBJ2-5; 11 positions agree with TRBD2. The junction had 4 bases not matched to a gene; V was cut back by 4 bases and J by 2 bases. Germline CDR1 SGHNT, CDR2 YYREEE (reference sequence). This CDR3 comprises 15 residues. The CDR3 sequence: CASSLRLAGQETQYF. Here the CDR3 DNA reads TGTGCCAGCAGCCTTCGACTAGCGGGACAAGAGACCCAGTACTTC.

Of note for this clone: A read error may produce the germline difference seen at one junction end. This sequence joins TRBV5-1 and TRBJ1-3; D might be TRBD1 (5 bases). The CDR3 spans 15 residues. In germline, CDR1 is SGHRS, CDR2 YFSETQ. This CDR3 reads CASSLGGPGVNTIYF. Written as DNA, the CDR3 is TGTGCCAGCAGCTTGGGGGGACCCGGGGTAAACACCATATATTTT.

V and J are TRBV7-6 and TRBJ1-2; 8 nucleotides align to TRBD1. The V gene's germline CDR1 is SGHVS and CDR2 FNYEAQ. CDR3 size: 14 residues. The V segment lost 2 bases and the J segment 7 bases; nucleotides outside the gene matches: 6. The CDR3, as DNA: TGTGCCAGCAGCTTAATCACAGGGGGTGGTGGCTACACCTTC. Its translation: CASSLITGGGGYTF.

The chain joins TRBV18 to TRBJ1-6; TRBD1 matches 10 bases. The CDR3 length is 15 residues. Trimming removed 6 bases from V and 5 bases from J; junction bases left unmatched: 4. CDR1 is KGHSH and CDR2 is LQKENI in the germline V gene. The CDR3 DNA reads TGTGCCAGCTCCCCCGGGACAGGGGATAATTCACCCCTCCACTTT. Its translation: CASSPGTGDNSPLHF.

This CDR3 is CASSWDRGTEAFF. In nucleotides, the CDR3 is TGCGCCAGCAGCTGGGACAGGGGCACTGAAGCTTTCTTT. This sequence joins TRBV5-1 and TRBJ1-1; 10 bases map to TRBD1. The CDR3 has 13 residues. The V gene's germline CDR1 is SGHRS and CDR2 YFSETQ. V lost 3 bases and J lost 4; bases outside the gene matches: 0.